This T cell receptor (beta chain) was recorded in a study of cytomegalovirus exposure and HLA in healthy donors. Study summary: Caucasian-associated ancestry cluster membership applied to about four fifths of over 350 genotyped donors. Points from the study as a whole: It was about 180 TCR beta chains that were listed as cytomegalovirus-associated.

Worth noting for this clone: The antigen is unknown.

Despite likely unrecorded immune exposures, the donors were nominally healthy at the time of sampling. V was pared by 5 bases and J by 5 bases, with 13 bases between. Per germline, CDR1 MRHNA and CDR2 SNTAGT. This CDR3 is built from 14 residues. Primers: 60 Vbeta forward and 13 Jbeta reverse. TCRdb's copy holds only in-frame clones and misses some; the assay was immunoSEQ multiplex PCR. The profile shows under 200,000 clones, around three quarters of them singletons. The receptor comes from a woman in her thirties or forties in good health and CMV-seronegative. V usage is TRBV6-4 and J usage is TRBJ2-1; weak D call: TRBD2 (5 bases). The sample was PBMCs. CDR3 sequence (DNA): TGTGCCAGCAGTTCGGGGTGGAGTGACAATGAGCAGTTCTTC. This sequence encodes CASSSGWSDNEQFF.